This is a list of T cell receptor beta chains from one sample in a study of CD8 T cells in ankylosing spondylitis. MiXCR, run by TCRdb on the 5' RACE reads, gives a single entry per CDR3 protein. The repertoire holds around 340,000 distinct CDR3 sequences, with around 15% as singletons. Sample: blood, either unsorted or a sorted T cell fraction (not recorded which). The receptors were gathered from a male donor with ankylosing spondylitis or in good health (not recorded which). Both conserved end residues are part of each CDR3. A D gene is named only where the DNA matches it firmly.

v_gene	j_gene	d_gene	CDR3aa
TRBV11-2	TRBJ1-3	NA	CASSPGGDGNTIYF
TRBV10-3	TRBJ2-5	NA	CASNKGQETQYF
TRBV29-1	TRBJ2-7	TRBD1	CSAGQGRDEQYF
TRBV12-3/TRBV12-4	TRBJ2-7	NA	CASSWTAGEQYF
TRBV20-1	TRBJ2-3	NA	CSAPRDPGFDTQYF
TRBV20-1	TRBJ2-3	TRBD2	CSARGMSRASGGNHPTDTQYF
TRBV5-5	TRBJ1-2	TRBD1	CASSVSGTGIFGYTF
TRBV7-2	TRBJ1-2	NA	CASSPIYGYTF
TRBV5-1	TRBJ2-6	NA	CASTLFPSGANVLTF
TRBV5-1	TRBJ2-7	NA	CASSFLGDYEQYF
TRBV20-1	TRBJ1-5	NA	CSARGGTENQPQHF
TRBV30	TRBJ2-7	NA	CAWNPPGALYEQYF
TRBV3-1	TRBJ2-7	TRBD2	CASSPASGGADLYEQYF
TRBV7-9	TRBJ2-2	TRBD1	CASSRQGRTGELFF
TRBV11-3	TRBJ1-1	NA	CASSFSGDTEAFF
TRBV12-3/TRBV12-4	TRBJ2-4	NA	CASSFTGRLRNIQYF
TRBV24-1	TRBJ1-2	NA	CATSEDRIGYTF
TRBV11-3	TRBJ2-3	NA	CASSWRDTDTQYF
TRBV5-1	TRBJ1-1	NA	CASSSAYTGLSNTEAFF
TRBV24-1	TRBJ2-1	NA	CATSDLTRNEQFF
TRBV19	TRBJ1-2	NA	CASSPGRSYGYTF
TRBV7-2	TRBJ2-6	NA	CASSQRALYLRGANVLTF
TRBV12-3/TRBV12-4	TRBJ2-7	NA	CASSLGQYEHEQYF
TRBV12-3/TRBV12-4	TRBJ2-3	TRBD2	CASSFTLAGGLDTQYF
TRBV9	TRBJ2-1	TRBD1	CASSVEGTGQVRRNEQFF
TRBV12-3/TRBV12-4	TRBJ1-2	NA	CASSLGGGYGYTF
TRBV11-1	TRBJ1-1	TRBD1	CASSETGTEAFF
TRBV6-1	TRBJ2-1	TRBD2	CASWGGLNNEQFF
TRBV20-1	TRBJ1-1	NA	CSALRGGRANTEAFF
TRBV15	TRBJ2-3	NA	CATSKGASRAFTDTQYF
TRBV6-6	TRBJ1-6	NA	CASSWDRNSPLHF
TRBV29-1	TRBJ2-7	TRBD2	CSVATSGNRGSYEQYF
TRBV3-1	TRBJ2-5	TRBD2	CASRLTSGEETQYF
TRBV5-1	TRBJ2-2	NA	CASSLVLAGTGELFF
TRBV4-1	TRBJ2-2	NA	CASSQDGARSTGELFF